The 20 T cell receptor beta chains below were found in one sample sequenced in a study of OX40 agonist ivuxolimab in advanced cancers. The protocol was immunoSEQ multiplex PCR, while the TCRdb copy is restricted to in-frame clones and leaves out a portion. The sample lists 71,000 or so clones; approximately 90% were seen once. Material: CD4+ or CD8+ T cells sorted from blood, obtained in a trial of the OX40 agonist ivuxolimab. The receptor source for this set is an adult with an advanced solid tumor such as melanoma, head and neck, liver or kidney cancer.

The chain is built from TRBV28 and TRBJ1-2, with D possibly matching TRBD1 (5 bases). CDR3 length: 13 amino acids. Germline V CDR1 and CDR2: MDHEN, SYDVKM. Deletions cut 5 bases from V and 4 bases from J, with 11 bases between. In nucleotides, the CDR3 is TGTGCCAGCAGTCTCCAGGGAACCTATGGCTACACCTTC. It specifies CASSLQGTYGYTF.

Points on this clone: The same CDR3 can be traced to other DNA sequences in this sample. The chain recombines TRBV6-5 with TRBJ2-3; D remains unclear. V lost 2 bases to trimming and J lost 2 bases, with 8 bases between them. Germline V CDR1 and CDR2: MNHEY, SVGAGI. CDR3 length equals 14 residues. CDR3 DNA sequence: TGTGCCAGCAGTTACGGCGGTTCCACAGATACGCAGTATTTT. The encoded protein is CASSYGGSTDTQYF.

This chain connects TRBV18 to TRBJ2-1; maybe TRBD2 (5 bases). Germline V gene sequence: CDR1 KGHSH, CDR2 LQKENI. Trimming pared 0 bases from V and 6 bases from J, leaving 18 bases between. The CDR3 covers 17 residues. CDR3 loop: CASSPPSGSGGLNEQFF. The CDR3 bases are TGTGCCAGCTCACCACCCTCGGGGTCAGGTGGGCTCAATGAGCAGTTCTTC.

V and J are TRBV5-1 and TRBJ1-4; 8 bases are a match to TRBD1. The V segment lost 5 bases and the J segment 8 bases; nucleotides outside the gene matches: 8. Germline CDR1 and CDR2: SGHRS and YFSETQ. The CDR3 consists of 14 residues. The CDR3 region is CASSQGQGGEKLFF. As DNA, the CDR3 is TGCGCCAGCAGTCAAGGACAGGGTGGGGAAAAACTGTTTTTT.

The sample holds a few counts of this clone. J is TRBJ1-1 and V is TRBV5-1, with D possibly TRBD1 on 5 matching bases. The V gene lost 4 bases and the J gene lost 7 bases, with 14 bases spanning the gap. This CDR3 comprises 13 residues. Germline V gene lookup returns CDR1 SGHRS and CDR2 YFSETQ. CDR3 bases: TGCGCCAGCAGCCCTTCGGTAGACAGTGAAGCTTTCTTT. It is translated as CASSPSVDSEAFF.

This chain uses TRBV10-3 with TRBJ2-7; D tentatively reads TRBD1 or TRBD2 (5 bases each). Germline CDR1 reads ENHRY; CDR2 reads SYGVKD. V was clipped by 11 bases and J by 2 bases, with 16 bases between them. The CDR3 totals 13 residues. CDR3: CAATGTTTYEQYF. The CDR3 bases are TGTGCCGCAACCGGGACCACAACCTACGAGCAGTACTTC.

This clone was counted a few times. V and J are TRBV6-6 and TRBJ2-3, with TRBD2 identical over 9 bases. The trim removed 4 bases at V and 1 base at J, leaving 0 bases unmatched. This CDR3 contains 14 residues. CDR1 is MNHNY and CDR2 is SVGAGI in the germline V gene (reference sequence). The CDR3 reads CASSWTSGTDTQYF. The CDR3 DNA is TGTGCCAGCAGTTGGACTAGCGGCACAGATACGCAGTATTTT.

The rearrangement joins TRBV11-2 to TRBJ1-3; 7 bases match TRBD1. Germline V CDR1 and CDR2: SGHAT, FQNNGV. Trimming removed 4 bases from V and 1 base from J; junction bases left unmatched: 4. This CDR3 is built from 15 residues. The CDR3 loop reads CASSSDRASGNTIYF. Written as DNA, the CDR3 is TGTGCCAGCAGCTCCGACAGGGCGTCTGGAAACACCATATATTTT.

Concerning this clone: This sample includes further DNA sequences coding for the same CDR3. The chain couples TRBV7-9 to TRBJ1-1, with a tentative D call TRBD1 (5 bases). Looked up from germline, CDR1 is SEHNR and CDR2 is FQNEAQ (reference sequence). The CDR3 loop spans 16 amino acids. With 5 bases removed from V and 4 bases from J, the gap between germline ends came to 20 bases. CDR3 sequence (DNA): TGTGCCAGCAGCCACTACCGGGACCCCCTGGGCACTGAAGCTTTCTTT. Its translation: CASSHYRDPLGTEAFF.

The chain employs TRBV9 and TRBJ2-2; TRBD2 agrees at 10 bases. Germline values: CDR1 SGDLS, CDR2 YYNGEE. This CDR3 has 16 amino acids. V trimming: 2 bases; J trimming: 5 bases; junction bases outside the gene matches: 6. The CDR3 nucleotides read TGTGCCAGCAGCGTGAGCGGGAGGGCCTATACCGGGGAGCTGTTTTTT. Amino acids: CASSVSGRAYTGELFF.

The rearrangement uses TRBV7-8 and TRBJ1-1; 7 bases map to TRBD1. V shed 1 base, J shed 5 bases, and the junction held 4 bases outside the gene matches. The CDR3 sequence is 14 residues long. The germline CDR1 and CDR2 sequences are SGHVS and FQNEAQ. CDR3 sequence reads: CASSLVATGTEAFF. The CDR3 DNA reads TGTGCCAGCAGCTTAGTTGCGACAGGGACTGAAGCTTTCTTT.

The chain links TRBV4-1 to TRBJ2-1, with D unresolved. V lost 1 base to trimming and J lost 0 bases, with 7 bases between them. The germline V gene encodes CDR1 MGHRA and CDR2 YSYEKL. This CDR3 is built from 15 residues. The CDR3 DNA sequence: TGCGCCAGCAGCCAAGTCGGAAGCTCCTACAATGAGCAGTTCTTC. Protein: CASSQVGSSYNEQFF.

As regards this clone: One end of the junction is discordant with germline, which a read error may explain. This chain links TRBV5-6 with TRBJ2-7, with D uncertain. The CDR3 contains 13 residues. CDR1 is SGHDT, CDR2 YYEEEE, per germline. The CDR3 DNA is TGTGCCAGCACCTTGACGAATCGGCTCGAGCAGTACTTC. This gives the protein CASTLTNRLEQYF.

The rearrangement joins TRBV5-5 to TRBJ1-3, with a weak D call TRBD1 (5 bases). Germline CDR1 SGHKS, CDR2 YYEKEE (reference sequence). This CDR3 spans 16 amino acids. V lost 1 base and J 0 bases, leaving 11 bases between the germline ends. CDR3 sequence (DNA): TGTGCCAGCAGCTTGAGTTGGGGGAGCTCTGGAAACACCATATATTTT. This encodes CASSLSWGSSGNTIYF.

V usage is TRBV11-2 and J usage is TRBJ2-1; D possibly corresponds to TRBD2 (6 bases). The V end lost 4 bases, the J end lost 7 bases, and 17 bases lay between the germline ends. Germline V gene lookup returns CDR1 SGHAT and CDR2 FQNNGV. This CDR3 has 15 residues. CDR3 in amino acids: CASSSGLGRTNEQFF. In DNA form, the CDR3 reads TGTGCCAGCAGCTCGGGACTGGGGAGGACAAATGAGCAGTTCTTC.

The chain joins TRBV28 to TRBJ1-1; a possible D gene is TRBD1 (6 bases). From germline, CDR1 is MDHEN and CDR2 SYDVKM. CDR3 length: 14 amino acids. V was pared by 3 bases and J by 4 bases, with 12 bases between. CDR3 protein: CASSLADRATEAFF. CDR3 sequence (DNA): TGTGCCAGCAGTTTGGCGGACAGAGCCACTGAAGCTTTCTTT. Looking up the rest from reference TRBV28 and TRBJ1-1 gives the full variable domain: DVKVTQSSRYLVKRTGEKVFLECVQDMDHENMFWYRQDPGLGLRLIYFSYDVKMKEKGDIPEGYSVSREKKERFSLILESASTNQTSMYLCASSLADRATEAFFGQGTRLTVV.

The rearrangement links TRBV11-2 to TRBJ1-1; no definite D call. V was clipped by 2 bases and J by 2 bases, with 6 bases between them. The CDR3 length is 13 residues. Germline V gene data show CDR1 as SGHAT and CDR2 as FQNNGV. The CDR3 spells CASSLWENTEAFF. In DNA form, the CDR3 reads TGTGCCAGCAGCTTATGGGAAAACACTGAAGCTTTCTTT.

V and J are TRBV13 and TRBJ2-3; D remains unclear. The V end lost 5 bases, the J end lost 4 bases, and 13 bases lay between the germline ends. Per the germline V gene, CDR1 is PRHDT and CDR2 is FYEKMQ (reference sequence). There are 14 residues in the CDR3. The CDR3 DNA sequence: TGTGCCAGCAGCCTCGCTCTAGAAGCAGATACGCAGTATTTT. Translating gives CASSLALEADTQYF. Drawing the rest from reference TRBV13 and TRBJ2-3, the complete variable domain is AAGVIQSPRHLIKEKRETATLKCYPIPRHDTVYWYQQGPGQDPQFLISFYEKMQSDKGSIPDRFSAQQFSDYHSELNMSSLELGDSALYFCASSLALEADTQYFGPGTRLTVL.

V and J are TRBV12-5 and TRBJ2-1; D remains unclear. The CDR3 sequence is 13 residues long. Germline CDR1 LGHNT, CDR2 FRNRAP. The CDR3 sequence is CASLLNSYNEQFF. CDR3 DNA sequence: TGTGCCAGTTTACTGAATTCCTACAATGAGCAGTTCTTC.

V usage is TRBV7-9 and J usage is TRBJ1-4, with D possibly being TRBD1 (5 bases). The CDR3 sequence is 14 residues long. CDR1 is SEHNR and CDR2 is FQNEAQ in the germline V gene (reference sequence). Trimming cost V 5 bases and J 5 bases, with 12 bases left between them. For the CDR3, the DNA is TGTGCCAGCAGCCCCGAGCGGGGGAATGAAAAACTGTTTTTT. Its protein is CASSPERGNEKLFF.